The rows below give T cell receptor beta chains drawn from one sample of a study of type 1 regulatory T cells. Each CDR3 protein gets one entry after TCRdb re-called the reads with MiXCR. This sample has 35,000 to 50,000 distinct CDR3 sequences; 12% occur once, and the top ten carry just over 8%. These receptors have no known antigen. The sequencing input was cultured non-Tr1 T cells, either the whole culture or a sorted T cell fraction (not recorded which). The source of these receptors is a human donor in good health. Each CDR3 is given with its conserved first and last residue. A D gene is named only where the DNA matches it firmly. Expanded clones are given a class, and other clones once, few, many or no size at all.

d_call: TRBD2; v_call: TRBV20-1; j_call: TRBJ2-1; clone_size: few; cdr3_aa: CSAPTSGRPRSYNEQFF; cdr3_nt: TGCAGTGCTCCGACTAGCGGGAGGCCGCGCTCCTACAATGAGCAGTTCTTC
d_call: .; v_call: TRBV19; j_call: TRBJ2-1; clone_size: few; cdr3_aa: CATSTESSYNEQFF; cdr3_nt: TGTGCCACAAGTACGGAAAGCTCCTACAATGAGCAGTTCTTC
d_call: TRBD1; v_call: TRBV27; j_call: TRBJ1-1; clone_size: .; cdr3_aa: CASSSYRGHTEAFF; cdr3_nt: TGTGCCAGCAGTTCTTACAGGGGGCACACTGAAGCTTTCTTT
d_call: TRBD1; v_call: TRBV20-1; j_call: TRBJ1-5; clone_size: many; cdr3_aa: CSYQNRGPNQPQHF; cdr3_nt: TGCAGTTACCAAAACAGGGGGCCGAATCAGCCCCAGCATTTT
d_call: .; v_call: TRBV7-8; j_call: TRBJ1-1; clone_size: .; cdr3_aa: CASSYTLMNTEAFF; cdr3_nt: TGTGCCAGCAGCTACACCTTAATGAACACTGAAGCTTTCTTT
d_call: .; v_call: TRBV20-1; j_call: TRBJ2-2; clone_size: .; cdr3_aa: CSARGDGVLGELFF; cdr3_nt: TGCAGTGCTAGAGGGGACGGGGTCCTGGGGGAGCTGTTTTTT
d_call: .; v_call: TRBV20-1; j_call: TRBJ1-6; clone_size: few; cdr3_aa: CSASEHDPSSYNSPLHF; cdr3_nt: TGCAGTGCTAGTGAACATGACCCCTCGAGCTATAATTCACCCCTCCACTTT
d_call: .; v_call: TRBV7-2; j_call: TRBJ2-3; clone_size: .; cdr3_aa: CASSLGGRASRTDTQYF; cdr3_nt: TGTGCCAGCAGCTTAGGCGGTCGGGCTAGCCGCACAGATACGCAGTATTTT
d_call: TRBD2; v_call: TRBV5-1; j_call: TRBJ2-1; clone_size: many; cdr3_aa: CASSSAGGNEQFF; cdr3_nt: TGCGCCAGCTCTTCGGCGGGAGGGAATGAGCAGTTCTTC
d_call: TRBD2; v_call: TRBV5-1; j_call: TRBJ2-7; clone_size: many; cdr3_aa: CASSLVVAGATGYEQYF; cdr3_nt: TGCGCCAGCAGCTTGGTGGTGGCGGGAGCTACGGGATACGAGCAGTACTTC
d_call: .; v_call: TRBV6-5; j_call: TRBJ2-7; clone_size: few; cdr3_aa: CASKVGKPGEQYF; cdr3_nt: TGTGCCAGCAAGGTGGGGAAGCCGGGGGAGCAGTACTTC
d_call: .; v_call: TRBV10-3; j_call: TRBJ2-7; clone_size: many; cdr3_aa: CAISSGLLSYEQYF; cdr3_nt: TGTGCCATCAGTTCGGGACTCCTTTCCTACGAGCAGTACTTC
d_call: .; v_call: TRBV5-1; j_call: TRBJ1-5; clone_size: many; cdr3_aa: CASRGSRDQPQHF; cdr3_nt: TGCGCCAGCAGGGGGAGCAGGGACCAGCCCCAGCATTTT
d_call: .; v_call: TRBV5-6; j_call: TRBJ2-5; clone_size: many; cdr3_aa: CASSSTSQETQYF; cdr3_nt: TGTGCCAGCAGCTCGACGTCGCAAGAGACCCAGTACTTC
d_call: TRBD1; v_call: TRBV3-1; j_call: TRBJ2-7; clone_size: .; cdr3_aa: CASSQTTGNIEQYF; cdr3_nt: TGTGCCAGCAGCCAGACGACAGGGAATATAGAGCAGTACTTC
d_call: .; v_call: TRBV15; j_call: TRBJ2-2; clone_size: .; cdr3_aa: CAASRDPGGGNTGELFF; cdr3_nt: TGTGCCGCCAGCAGAGACCCAGGGGGGGGGAACACCGGGGAGCTGTTTTTT
d_call: .; v_call: TRBV5-1; j_call: TRBJ1-1; clone_size: few; cdr3_aa: CASSSGIMNTEAFF; cdr3_nt: TGCGCCAGCAGCTCCGGAATCATGAACACTGAAGCTTTCTTT
d_call: .; v_call: TRBV18; j_call: TRBJ1-2; clone_size: many; cdr3_aa: CASSPNRAGGYTF; cdr3_nt: TGTGCCAGCTCACCGAACAGGGCGGGAGGCTACACCTTC
d_call: .; v_call: TRBV5-1; j_call: TRBJ2-7; clone_size: many; cdr3_aa: CASSSSSRQKRYEQYF; cdr3_nt: TGCGCCAGCAGCTCCTCGAGTCGACAGAAGAGGTACGAGCAGTACTTC
d_call: .; v_call: TRBV7-2; j_call: TRBJ2-7; clone_size: many; cdr3_aa: CASSSFDLGTYEQYF; cdr3_nt: TGTGCCAGCAGCTCCTTCGACTTGGGCACCTACGAGCAGTACTTC
d_call: .; v_call: TRBV20-1; j_call: TRBJ2-1; clone_size: .; cdr3_aa: CSAREGTAYNEQFF; cdr3_nt: TGCAGTGCTAGAGAGGGGACCGCCTACAATGAGCAGTTCTTC
d_call: .; v_call: TRBV15; j_call: TRBJ2-1; clone_size: many; cdr3_aa: CATSRGDALSEQFF; cdr3_nt: TGTGCCACCAGCAGAGGGGACGCACTCAGTGAGCAGTTCTTC